The sequence of this T cell receptor beta chain was determined in a study of Graves' ophthalmopathy and Graves' hyperthyroidism. Study details: Before any treatment, peripheral blood was taken at the initial diagnosis.

Amplifying from RNA transcripts, the study obtained TCR beta CDR3 regions. The first-round RT-PCR employed HTBI primers together with the Qiagen OneStep RT-PCR kit. A multiplex PCR was then performed as the second round. TCRdb analysed the multiplex PCR reads with MiXCR anew, one entry per CDR3 protein. Among almost 750,000 distinct CDR3 sequences, 40% were seen once, and the ten largest hold approximately 43%. Broader study findings: Using a 13-signature model, the authors split ophthalmopathy from stable hyperthyroidism, with 85% to 90% sensitivity and 81.08% specificity. For predicting ophthalmopathy progression, the model had nearly 71% sensitivity and approximately 77% specificity.

Trimming shortened V by 5 bases and J by 2 bases, and 16 bases separated the two germline ends. Germline-derived CDR1 and CDR2 are SEHNR and FQNEAQ (reference sequence). CDR3 size: 15 residues. Lactation, pregnancy, uncontrolled infections and other autoimmune diseases were all grounds for excluding patients. This clonotype was detected only a few times. The antigen is not known. The TCR was taken from an adult man with Graves' ophthalmopathy. Sequencing used peripheral blood. The J gene is TRBJ2-7, the V gene TRBV7-9; D might be TRBD1 (6 bases). In DNA form, the CDR3 reads TGTGCCAGCAGCCTACGTGGGGGCGCCGCCTACGAGCAGTACTTC. Encoded protein: CASSLRGGAAYEQYF.